This T cell receptor beta chain was identified in a study of blood T cell repertoires in COVID-19. In Cohort 3, a recovered donor had either two negative PCRs, clearance, or symptom resolution. V was cut by 6 bases and J by 8 bases, with 18 bases left in between. The CDR3 extends over 14 amino acids. Germline V gene sequence: CDR1 SGDLS, CDR2 YYNGEE. Profiling relied on immunoSEQ multiplex PCR, and the TCRdb table lists in-frame clones only, not all of them. The sample has under 350,000 clones, around 86% seen once. This sequence was found in a middle-aged woman who had recovered from COVID-19. Sequenced sample: PBMCs or T cells enriched from blood (not recorded which). This chain uses TRBV9 with TRBJ2-1, with D perhaps TRBD2 (6 bases). The CDR3 DNA is TGTGCCAGCACACGTACGGGAGCCGGGGATGAGCAGTTCTTC. Residues: CASTRTGAGDEQFF.